These T cell receptor beta chains were read from a single sample in a study of kidney transplant recipient with SARS-CoV-2 infection. TCRdb independently ran MiXCR on the reads; one entry per CDR3 protein. The profile shows under 300,000 distinct CDR3 sequences, more than 25% of them singletons. The sequences come from a blood sample, collected at baseline and around day 110 from a kidney transplant recipient. The receptor source for this set is a male patient in his 30s who had COVID-19 and was a kidney transplant recipient. Certain T cells may be donor cells from the graft. CDR3s leave out the opening cysteine and the closing phenylalanine or tryptophan. Each record gives: V gene, J gene, D gene, CDR3 protein. The D gene is left open where the match is weak.

TRBV12-2	TRBJ1-2	.	ASRHFLTPRKTYGYT
TRBV19	TRBJ1-5	.	ASSIVGRAYSNQPQH
TRBV3-1	TRBJ2-7	.	ASSRLGAYEQY
TRBV30	TRBJ1-5	.	AWSVSSSNQPQH
TRBV3-1	TRBJ2-5	.	ASSYNGPISFSETQY
TRBV12-3/TRBV12-4	TRBJ1-1	TRBD1	ASSFWGRGVGEAF
TRBV3-1	TRBJ2-2	.	ASSPTTPISGLTGELF
TRBV11-3	TRBJ2-1	.	ASSLDLSEQF
TRBV19	TRBJ1-3	.	ASREDGNSGNTIY
TRBV5-4	TRBJ1-2	.	ASSFWGADGYT
TRBV9	TRBJ2-2	.	ASSVGALPGVAGELF
TRBV21-1	TRBJ2-7	.	ASNTDVRQEQY
TRBV18	TRBJ1-3	TRBD1	ASSRVDRVSGNTIY
TRBV5-1	TRBJ1-3	.	ASSEGSGNTIY
TRBV20-1	TRBJ2-3	TRBD2	SARGTEPSGVPWDTQY
TRBV11-1	TRBJ2-1	TRBD2	ARSSPSGKSYNEQF
TRBV12-3/TRBV12-4	TRBJ1-4	TRBD1	ASSSTDRGRNLGEKLF
TRBV15	TRBJ1-3	TRBD1	ATSRDPGTASGNTIY
TRBV19	TRBJ1-2	.	ASSPTKTNRKTYGYT
TRBV26	TRBJ1-2	.	ASSPECFDGKTYGYT
TRBV5-5	TRBJ1-5	.	ASSLSGTLRNQPQH
TRBV2	TRBJ2-1	TRBD1	ASSEARSGQGTDEQF
TRBV24-1	TRBJ1-5	TRBD1	ATSDPRTGGGNQPQH
TRBV20-1	TRBJ1-1	.	SARDPRRPGGTEAF
TRBV3-1	TRBJ1-1	.	ASSQPFPISIRTEAF
TRBV11-2	TRBJ2-1	TRBD2	ASSSVGGSVTYNEQF
TRBV6-2/TRBV6-3	TRBJ2-2	.	ASTPGRGPEWSGELF
TRBV28	TRBJ2-2	.	ASSLGVLTAGLSSGELF
TRBV5-6	TRBJ2-7	TRBD1	ASSKTGTGDSYEQY
TRBV7-6	TRBJ1-1	TRBD1	ASSRGQATEAF
TRBV7-2	TRBJ1-2	.	ASSDIYRDGKTYGYT
TRBV6-6	TRBJ2-1	TRBD2	ASSFSGLAGGAYNEQF
TRBV5-6	TRBJ1-2	.	ASCNLNSRKTYGYT
TRBV27	TRBJ1-1	.	ASSLNPNTEAF
TRBV5-8	TRBJ1-4	.	ASSLVVALATNEKLF
TRBV5-1	TRBJ1-2	.	ASSLPGTDNYGYT
TRBV18	TRBJ1-3	.	ASSPGRDPGNTIY
TRBV6-1	TRBJ2-3	.	ASSEVASSPLGQY
TRBV6-2/TRBV6-3	TRBJ1-1	.	AGSYSHGNTEAF
TRBV19	TRBJ1-2	.	ASSVRSTNRKTYGHT
TRBV30	TRBJ1-1	.	AWSEGVRKAEAF
TRBV27	TRBJ2-7	.	ASTKGGTYEQY
TRBV19	TRBJ2-2	.	ASIGPSRNTGELF
TRBV19	TRBJ1-3	.	ASSISLGNTIY
TRBV6-6	TRBJ2-4	TRBD1	ASSYSRTGEGD
TRBV2	TRBJ1-2	.	ASSDVTANYGYT
TRBV7-9	TRBJ2-1	.	ASAGRSIYNEQF
TRBV8-2	TRBJ1-2	.	GSAKSDSRKTYGYT
TRBV18	TRBJ1-1	.	ASSQLPLGGRDTEAF